These 6 T cell receptor beta chains were all obtained from the same sample, sequenced in a study of cytomegalovirus exposure and HLA in healthy donors. The study ran its PCR with 60 Vbeta and 13 Jbeta primers. TCRdb's table, derived via immunoSEQ multiplex PCR, lists solely in-frame clones and lacks some. The table has 90,000 or so clones, roughly 80% seen once; the top ten hold under 2.5%. Sequencing was carried out using PBMCs. Every receptor here comes from a boy aged 10-17 years in good health and CMV-seronegative.

The V and J genes are TRBV7-9 and TRBJ1-4; TRBD1 matches at 9 bases. The CDR3 loop spans 16 amino acids. Germline V gene sequence: CDR1 SEHNR, CDR2 FQNEAQ (reference sequence). The V gene end was trimmed by 0 bases and the J gene end by 6 bases; junction bases not matched to a gene: 5. CDR3 region: CASSLALGQGDEKLFF. In DNA, the CDR3 is TGTGCCAGCAGCTTAGCTCTGGGACAGGGAGATGAAAAACTGTTTTTT.

The chain has TRBV5-6 and TRBJ1-5, with D possibly matching TRBD1 (5 bases). The germline gives CDR1 SGHDT, CDR2 YYEEEE. This CDR3 is 17 amino acids long. The V end was cut by 3 bases, the J end by 4 bases, with 20 bases between. The chain's CDR3 is CASSYWMGGVANQPQHF. The DNA for the CDR3 is TGTGCCAGCAGCTATTGGATGGGGGGGGTAGCAAATCAGCCCCAGCATTTT.

In the case of this clone: The sample holds other DNA sequences that translate to the same CDR3. The chain couples TRBV25-1 to TRBJ1-1; D is undetermined. The CDR3 contains 14 residues. Trimming left V 6 bases short and J 1 base short, with 12 bases between. Germline CDR1 is MGHDK and CDR2 is SYGVNS. The CDR3 loop reads CASRLAEGNTEAFF. DNA of the CDR3: TGTGCCAGCAGACTCGCGGAAGGGAACACTGAAGCTTTCTTT.

The V call is TRBV29-1, the J call TRBJ1-1, with D uncertain. This CDR3 has 12 residues. V was clipped by 7 bases and J by 1 base, with 10 bases between them. Germline CDR1 and CDR2: SQVTM and ANQGSEA. In nucleotides, the CDR3 is TGCAGCGCCAACTCGGGGAACACTGAAGCTTTCTTT. Amino acid sequence: CSANSGNTEAFF.

J is TRBJ1-2 and V is TRBV19, with 7 positions matching TRBD1. The CDR3 is made up of 15 amino acids. Trimming cost V 6 bases and J 12 bases; bases outside gene matches: 19. Germline-derived CDR1 and CDR2 are LNHDA and SQIVND (reference sequence). The CDR3 loop reads CASSTHSGTAVFDTF. Here the CDR3 DNA reads TGTGCCAGTAGCACTCACTCCGGGACAGCGGTCTTCGACACCTTC.

The J gene is TRBJ1-1, the V gene TRBV7-6; no firm D call. V lost 5 bases and J lost 8, with 9 bases in between. Germline V CDR1 and CDR2: SGHVS, FNYEAQ. This CDR3 contains 11 residues. CDR3 sequence (DNA): TGTGCCAGCAGCCTGACTGGAGAAGCTTTCTTT. Its translation is CASSLTGEAFF.